A single sample gave rise to the 27 T cell receptor beta chains below, sequenced in a study of blood T cell repertoires in COVID-19. Produced via immunoSEQ multiplex PCR; TCRdb's table is partial and in-frame only. The top ten clones hold 2.3% of a sample with 300,000 to 400,000 clones, about 90% of them seen once. Material: peripheral blood. These TCRs come from a woman in her sixties with COVID-19, enrolled during active disease.

V and J are TRBV9 and TRBJ1-2; tentative D call: TRBD1 (6 bases). Germline values: CDR1 SGDLS, CDR2 YYNGEE. The V and J ends lost 2 bases and 1 base respectively, with 24 bases between them. CDR3 length: 19 residues. The CDR3 here is CASSVDSGHRGSVNYGYTF. In DNA, the CDR3 is TGTGCCAGCAGCGTCGACTCGGGACACCGGGGATCAGTTAACTATGGCTACACCTTC.

The chain carries TRBV2 and TRBJ1-2, with a possible D match to TRBD1 (5 bases). Germline values: CDR1 SNHLY, CDR2 FYNNEI. V was clipped by 3 bases and J by 8 bases, with 10 bases between them. This CDR3 contains 12 residues. The CDR3 here is CASSDRVRGYTF. DNA for the CDR3: TGTGCCAGCAGTGACAGGGTTAGGGGCTACACCTTC.

This clone was detected only once. The chain joins TRBV7-9 to TRBJ1-6; D is unresolved. Deletions cut 4 bases from V and 7 bases from J, with 11 bases between. CDR1 is SEHNR and CDR2 is FQNEAQ in the germline V gene (reference sequence). The CDR3 spans 14 residues. The CDR3 sequence: CASSSEYSNSPLHF. The CDR3 coding sequence is TGTGCCAGCAGCTCGGAGTATTCCAATTCACCCCTCCACTTT.

The genes are TRBV5-4 and TRBJ1-2, with a tentative D call TRBD1 (6 bases). There are 13 residues in the CDR3. V was shortened by 0 bases and J by 8 bases, with 11 bases between the two germline ends. Germline CDR1 is SGHNT and CDR2 is YYREEE (reference sequence). The CDR3 bases are TGTGCCAGCAGCTTGGCTGGACAGTGGGGCTACACCTTC. Translated: CASSLAGQWGYTF.

The V and J genes are TRBV4-2 and TRBJ1-3; D is possibly TRBD1 (5 bases). V dropped 4 bases and J dropped 2 bases, with 9 bases sitting between them. The CDR3 runs 14 residues. The germline CDR1 and CDR2 sequences are LGHNA and YNFKEQ. Here the CDR3 DNA reads TGTGCCAGCAGCCCGGAGACAGCTGGAAACACCATATATTTT. Translating gives CASSPETAGNTIYF.

The chain recombines TRBV7-3 with TRBJ2-1, with D possibly matching TRBD2 (6 bases). Trimming stripped 2 bases from V and 2 bases from J, with 13 bases between. The CDR3 runs 16 residues. CDR1 and CDR2 (germline): SGHTA, FQGTGA. CDR3: CASSLGTSRAYNEQFF. For the CDR3, the DNA is TGTGCCAGCAGCTTAGGTACTAGCAGAGCCTACAATGAGCAGTTCTTC.

The chain is built from TRBV5-1 and TRBJ1-1, with D unclear. V shed 0 bases and J shed 1 base, with 13 bases lying between them. This CDR3 has 16 amino acids. The germline CDR1 and CDR2 sequences are SGHRS and YFSETQ. The CDR3 coding sequence is TGCGCCAGCAGCTTGGATCACTTCCCAGGGAACACTGAAGCTTTCTTT. It codes for CASSLDHFPGNTEAFF.

The chain has TRBV5-6 and TRBJ1-1; 8 nucleotides match TRBD1. The trim removed 4 bases at V and 1 base at J, leaving 12 bases unmatched. CDR3 length equals 17 residues. Germline CDR1 is SGHDT and CDR2 is YYEEEE. The CDR3 coding sequence is TGTGCCAGCAGCCTGGGCGCACCGGGACAGGAGAACACTGAAGCTTTCTTT. This translates into CASSLGAPGQENTEAFF.

The chain carries TRBV7-9 and TRBJ2-1, with 14 bases that match TRBD2. Unmatched junction bases numbered 7, after V lost 5 bases and J lost 7 bases. This CDR3 is 16 amino acids long. Germline CDR1 SEHNR, CDR2 FQNEAQ (reference sequence). CDR3 in DNA: TGTGCCAGCAGCGTAAGACTAGCGGGGGGGAATAATGAGCAGTTCTTC. This sequence encodes CASSVRLAGGNNEQFF.

This clone occurred once. The V and J genes are TRBV3-1 (or the pseudogene TRBV3-2) and TRBJ1-6; D is perhaps TRBD1 (5 bases). The V end lost 7 bases, the J end lost 4 bases, and 11 bases lay between the germline ends. From germline, CDR1 is LGHDT and CDR2 YNNKEL (reference sequence). This CDR3 spans 14 amino acids. The CDR3 DNA is TGTGCCAGCAACCGGAGGGGTTATAATTCACCCCTCCACTTT. It encodes CASNRRGYNSPLHF.

V gene TRBV19 combines with J gene TRBJ1-3, with a possible D match to TRBD1 (6 bases). Trimming removed 5 bases at V and 0 bases at J, with 11 bases between. This CDR3 comprises 15 residues. Germline CDR1 is LNHDA and CDR2 is SQIVND (reference sequence). CDR3 region: CASSFRDNSGNTIYF. The CDR3 nucleotides are TGTGCCAGTAGTTTCCGGGACAACTCTGGAAACACCATATATTTT.

V gene TRBV27 combines with J gene TRBJ1-1; a weak D match, TRBD1 (5 bases). V dropped 6 bases and J dropped 0 bases, with 20 bases sitting between them. Germline values: CDR1 MNHEY, CDR2 SMNVEV (reference sequence). This CDR3 is built from 17 residues. The CDR3 coding sequence is TGTGCCAGCAGCTTACATGCCTCCAGGGTTTTGAACACTGAAGCTTTCTTT. This translates into CASSLHASRVLNTEAFF.

The chain joins TRBV11-2 to TRBJ2-1, with 9 bases matching TRBD2. V was pared by 5 bases and J by 10 bases, with 12 bases of the junction left unmatched. The CDR3 is 15 amino acids. Germline-derived CDR1 and CDR2 are SGHAT and FQNNGV. CDR3 amino acids: CASSTTSGGPREQFF. The DNA of the CDR3 is TGTGCCAGCAGCACTACGAGCGGGGGGCCCCGAGAGCAGTTCTTC.

This clone was seen more than once but under ten times. This chain joins TRBV19 and TRBJ1-5; tentative D call: TRBD1 (6 bases). With 8 bases removed from V and 3 bases from J, the gap between germline ends came to 17 bases. Germline lookup yields CDR1 LNHDA and CDR2 SQIVND (reference sequence). There are 15 residues in the CDR3. CDR3 DNA sequence: TGTGCCAGTCGTGTACAGGGTAACTTCAATCAGCCCCAGCATTTT. It yields the protein CASRVQGNFNQPQHF.

The chain couples TRBV12-3 or TRBV12-4 to TRBJ1-1, with 7 bases lining up with TRBD1. V was clipped by 4 bases and J by 8 bases; unmatched bases: 4. The CDR3 has 12 amino acids. CDR3 in amino acids: CASSYRGAEAFF. As DNA, the CDR3 is TGTGCCAGCAGTTACAGGGGTGCGGAAGCTTTCTTT.

V gene TRBV27 combines with J gene TRBJ2-7, with TRBD1 identical over 8 bases. V lost 5 bases, J lost 4 bases, and 7 bases stayed unmatched. The CDR3 covers 14 residues. Per the germline V gene, CDR1 is MNHEY and CDR2 is SMNVEV (reference sequence). For the CDR3, the DNA is TGTGCCAGCAGTACGACAGGGGCGGGTTACGAGCAGTACTTC. This gives the protein CASSTTGAGYEQYF.

V is TRBV5-1 and J is TRBJ2-5, with 7 positions matching TRBD1. V shed 0 bases and J 5 bases; nucleotides not matched to a gene: 7. The CDR3 is 15 amino acids. From germline, CDR1 is SGHRS and CDR2 YFSETQ. Written as DNA, the CDR3 is TGCGCCAGCAGCTTGGAACAGGGGATGTGGGAGACCCAGTACTTC. Protein product: CASSLEQGMWETQYF. The variable domain in full, completed from reference TRBV5-1 and TRBJ2-5, reads KAGVTQTPRYLIKTRGQQVTLSCSPISGHRSVSWYQQTPGQGLQFLFEYFSETQRNKGNFPGRFSGRQFSNSRSEMNVSTLELGDSALYLCASSLEQGMWETQYFGPGTRLLVL.

The chain uses TRBV6-1 and TRBJ1-2; D ambiguous. The CDR3 consists of 14 residues. Trimming shortened V by 2 bases and J by 4 bases, and 11 bases separated the two germline ends. CDR1 is MNHNS and CDR2 is SASEGT in the germline V gene. CDR3 amino acids: CASSESAVVYGYTF. The CDR3 bases are TGTGCCAGCAGTGAATCGGCGGTTGTCTATGGCTACACCTTC.

The V and J genes are TRBV19 and TRBJ2-2; 9 nucleotides match TRBD1. V was pared by 7 bases and J by 4 bases, with 7 bases of the junction left unmatched. The CDR3 is 15 residues long. Germline V lookup: CDR1 LNHDA, CDR2 SQIVND (reference sequence). For the CDR3, the DNA is TGTGCCAGTATGGGACAGGGCTCTTTCACCGGGGAGCTGTTTTTT. Translating gives CASMGQGSFTGELFF.

The chain has TRBV9 and TRBJ2-2; 12 bases match TRBD2. V shed 4 bases, J shed 11 bases, and the junction held 12 bases outside the gene matches. Germline loops: CDR1 SGDLS, CDR2 YYNGEE. The CDR3 covers 16 residues. CDR3 residues: CASSPWTSGELGELFF. The CDR3 nucleotides read TGTGCCAGCAGCCCCTGGACTAGCGGGGAGCTTGGAGAGCTGTTTTTT.

The rearrangement joins TRBV7-8 to TRBJ1-2, with 8 bases identical to TRBD1. Germline-derived CDR1 and CDR2 are SGHVS and FQNEAQ. This CDR3 is built from 14 residues. The trim removed 3 bases at V and 6 bases at J, leaving 6 bases unmatched. This CDR3 reads CASSFKDRENGYTF. Here the CDR3 DNA reads TGTGCCAGCAGCTTTAAGGACAGGGAGAATGGCTACACCTTC.

V gene TRBV6-5 combines with J gene TRBJ1-1, with 8 bases lining up with TRBD1. Germline assignment: CDR1 MNHEY and CDR2 SVGAGI. The CDR3 spans 14 residues. V lost 0 bases and J lost 5; bases outside the gene matches: 2. CDR3 DNA sequence: TGTGCCAGCAGTTACTCGGGACAGGAGACTGAAGCTTTCTTT. Its translation: CASSYSGQETEAFF.

The V call is TRBV2, the J call TRBJ1-2; TRBD1 matches 8 bases. V dropped 5 bases and J dropped 4; count of bases not matched to a gene: 9. Germline V lookup: CDR1 SNHLY, CDR2 FYNNEI. This CDR3 has 15 amino acids. Written as DNA, the CDR3 is TGTGCCAGCAGTCCCGGACAGGGACGAGGCTATGGCTACACCTTC. This encodes CASSPGQGRGYGYTF.

This sequence joins TRBV27 and TRBJ2-2, with D tentatively TRBD1 (6 bases). The CDR3 length is 16 residues. Trimming took 0 bases from V and 5 from J, leaving 13 bases between them. Per germline, CDR1 MNHEY and CDR2 SMNVEV (reference sequence). The CDR3 nucleotides read TGTGCCAGCAGTTTATCACAGGGCACGAGGACCGGGGAGCTGTTTTTT. Protein: CASSLSQGTRTGELFF.

V usage is TRBV6-5 and J usage is TRBJ2-7; the D gene is possibly TRBD1 (5 bases). The CDR3 covers 12 residues. Germline values: CDR1 MNHEY, CDR2 SVGAGI. V shed 6 bases and J shed 0 bases, with 6 bases lying between them. The CDR3 reads CASRGLSYEQYF. The CDR3 nucleotides read TGTGCCAGCAGGGGGCTCTCCTACGAGCAGTACTTC.

The genes are TRBV5-1 and TRBJ1-5, with a possible D match to TRBD1 (6 bases). The CDR3 loop spans 17 amino acids. Germline loops: CDR1 SGHRS, CDR2 YFSETQ. Trimming removed 3 bases from V and 1 base from J, with 17 bases in between. CDR3: CASSYRDGELSNQPQHF. CDR3 bases: TGCGCCAGCAGCTACAGGGACGGTGAGCTGAGCAATCAGCCCCAGCATTTT.

V and J are TRBV11-2 and TRBJ1-3, with TRBD1 matching over 7 bases. Germline V CDR1 and CDR2: SGHAT, FQNNGV. This CDR3 is 15 amino acids long. Trimming took 4 bases from V and 0 from J; bases not matched to a gene: 3. The CDR3 DNA follows: TGTGCCAGCAGCTGGGGACAGTACTCTGGAAACACCATATATTTT. This sequence encodes CASSWGQYSGNTIYF.